These T cell receptor beta chains were read from a single sample in a study of cytomegalovirus exposure and HLA in healthy donors. The repertoire was sequenced with immunoSEQ multiplex PCR; TCRdb's copy has only in-frame clones and lacks some. The sample has approximately 120,000 clones; approximately 90% are singletons. Sequencing used PBMCs. The receptors here all came from a woman aged 18 to 35 in good health and CMV-seronegative. CDR3s include the opening cysteine and the closing phenylalanine or tryptophan. Each record gives: J gene, V gene, clone size, D gene, CDR3 DNA, CDR3 protein. D genes are given only for firm matches. Only part of the rows carry a size: once, few, many, or a class if the clone is expanded.

>TRBJ2-7|TRBV28|NA|TRBD1
TGTGCCAGCAGTACCAGGGGGCGCGACCACGAGCAGTACTTC
CASSTRGRDHEQYF
>TRBJ2-7|TRBV15|NA|NA
TGTGCCACCAGCAGGGACTGGACCTACGAGCAGTACTTC
CATSRDWTYEQYF
>TRBJ1-3|TRBV9|NA|TRBD1
TGTGCCAGCAGCCTAGGGACAGGCTCTGGAAACACCATATATTTT
CASSLGTGSGNTIYF
>TRBJ1-5|TRBV27|NA|NA
TGTGCCAGCGCCGGGGGGAAGGGGGGGCAGCCCCAGCATTTT
CASAGGKGGQPQHF
>TRBJ2-5|TRBV7-9|NA|NA
TGTGCCAGCAGCCCAAGACTAGGCCAAGAGACCCAGTACTTC
CASSPRLGQETQYF
>TRBJ2-7|TRBV19|NA|TRBD2
TGTGCCAGTCAAAGGCTAGCGGGAGGTCCCTACGAGCAGTACTTC
CASQRLAGGPYEQYF
>TRBJ1-5|TRBV19|few|TRBD1
TGTGCCAGTAGTGCTCGGGCTGGCAGGGGGCGCGGTCAGCCCCAGCATTTT
CASSARAGRGRGQPQHF
>TRBJ2-6|TRBV9|NA|NA
TGTGCCAGCAGCGTAGCTCGATCTACTACTGGGGCCAACGTCCTGACTTTC
CASSVARSTTGANVLTF
>TRBJ2-7|TRBV9|NA|TRBD2
TGTGCCAGCAGCCCCACGGGACTAGCGGGAGGGATCCCCTACGAGCAGTACTTC
CASSPTGLAGGIPYEQYF
>TRBJ2-3|TRBV7-3|once|NA
TGTGCCAGCAGCTTATTGGGGGGAGATACGCAGTATTTT
CASSLLGGDTQYF
>TRBJ2-7|TRBV28|NA|NA
TGTGCCAGCAGTTTTGGGAGGATTACTTACGAGCAGTACTTC
CASSFGRITYEQYF
>TRBJ1-2|TRBV7-2|NA|NA
TGTGCCAGCAGCAAAGTAGGCGCGACGGGCTATGGCTACACCTTC
CASSKVGATGYGYTF
>TRBJ2-5|TRBV6-9|NA|TRBD1
TGTGCCAGCAGACTCCGGGACAGGAGGAGGTATGGAGAGACCCAGTACTTC
CASRLRDRRRYGETQYF
>TRBJ2-3|TRBV6-5|NA|NA
TGTGCCAGCAGTTGGGACAACACAGATACGCAGTATTTT
CASSWDNTDTQYF
>TRBJ2-3|TRBV6-4|NA|TRBD2
TGTGCCAGCAGTGACCAAGCGGGGGTCACAGATACGCAGTATTTT
CASSDQAGVTDTQYF
>TRBJ1-5|TRBV27|NA|TRBD1
TGTGCCAGCAGTCCGGGTACAGGGGGCTCGGGCAATCAGCCCCAGCATTTT
CASSPGTGGSGNQPQHF
>TRBJ2-2|TRBV28|NA|NA
TGTGCCAGCAGTCCCTCTGCGCTGGTAAGCCCCGCCGCTCCGGTCCGCGCGAACACCGGGGAGCTGTTTTTT
CASSPSALVSPAAPVRANTGELFF
>TRBJ2-2|TRBV30|NA|TRBD2
TGTGCCTGGGGTGGACTAGCGGGATCGAACACCGGGGAGCTGTTTTTT
CAWGGLAGSNTGELFF
>TRBJ1-2|TRBV27|NA|NA
TGTGCCAGCAGTTTTGGCAGGGGCTATGGCTACACCTTC
CASSFGRGYGYTF
>TRBJ2-7|TRBV7-8|NA|TRBD1
TGTGCCAGCAGCCCGGACAGGGATCGAGGGGAGCAGTACTTC
CASSPDRDRGEQYF
>TRBJ2-5|TRBV4-2|NA|TRBD2
TGTGCCAGCAGCCAAGGGACTAGCGGATTCCAAGAGACCCAGTACTTC
CASSQGTSGFQETQYF
>TRBJ1-5|TRBV15|NA|TRBD1
TGTGCCACCAGCTGGGTTACAGGGGATCCTAGCAATCAGCCCCAGCATTTT
CATSWVTGDPSNQPQHF
>TRBJ1-6|TRBV7-5|NA|NA
TGTGTCAGAAGCTTAGCAAGGACAGGGAGGGTTCTAAGCTCCTATAATTCACCCCTCCACTTT
CVRSLARTGRVLSSYNSPLHF
>TRBJ2-7|TRBV7-6|NA|NA
TGTGCCAGCAGCCCCGACTTGGTTGGCCGACCGACCTACGAGCAGTACTTC
CASSPDLVGRPTYEQYF
>TRBJ2-7|TRBV25-1|NA|NA
TGTGCCAGCAGTGACAGTTTCCCCTACGAGCAGTACTTC
CASSDSFPYEQYF
>TRBJ2-7|TRBV7-2|NA|NA
TGTGCCAGCAGGATCAAGGGGGCGGGGGAGCAGTACTTC
CASRIKGAGEQYF
>TRBJ2-1|TRBV28|NA|TRBD2
TGTGCCAGCAGTCTTCAGGCGGGGGGGTCAGGGTACAATGAGCAGTTCTTC
CASSLQAGGSGYNEQFF
>TRBJ1-2|TRBV6-5|NA|NA
TGTGCCAGCAGGACCGGACAGTTAAGATATGGCTACACCTTC
CASRTGQLRYGYTF
>TRBJ2-3|TRBV10-3|NA|NA
TGTGCCATCAGGCTACTGGACAGTGGGGAAACCACCACAGATACGCAGTATTTT
CAIRLLDSGETTTDTQYF
>TRBJ2-2|TRBV1|NA|NA
TGCACCAGCAGCCGCTACTCTGACCCGGGACAACCGAACACCGGGGAGCTGTTTTTT
CTSSRYSDPGQPNTGELFF
>TRBJ2-7|TRBV6-5|NA|NA
TGTGCCAGCAGTTACGAACCCCTAGTGGACGAGCAGTACTTC
CASSYEPLVDEQYF
>TRBJ1-1|TRBV6-6|NA|NA
TGTGCCAGCAGTTACGGACAGAACACTGAAGCTTTCTTT
CASSYGQNTEAFF
>TRBJ2-7|TRBV5-4|NA|TRBD1
TGTGCCAGCAGCTCGGGACAGACTCTCTACGAGCAGTACTTC
CASSSGQTLYEQYF
>TRBJ1-5|TRBV28|NA|NA
TGTGCCAGCAGTTTTGGGGGGGGTCAGCCCCAGCATTTT
CASSFGGGQPQHF
>TRBJ1-4|TRBV15|NA|NA
TGTGCCACCAGCTCGCGACAATCGGCCCGCCAACTGTTTTTT
CATSSRQSARQLFF
>TRBJ2-3|TRBV4-2|NA|TRBD2
TGTGCCAGCAGCCAAGATGATAGCGGGACCCACTGGACCACAGATACGCAGTATTTT
CASSQDDSGTHWTTDTQYF
>TRBJ2-2|TRBV30|NA|TRBD1
TGTGCCTGGAGACAGGGGTCGAACACCGGGGAGCTGTTTTTT
CAWRQGSNTGELFF
>TRBJ2-2|TRBV2|NA|TRBD1
TGTGCCAGCAGCGCCACAGGGGCCCCGAACACCGGGGAGCTGTTTTTT
CASSATGAPNTGELFF
>TRBJ1-1|TRBV2|NA|NA
TGTGCCAGCAACCTTGACGGGGGGAACACTGAAGCTTTCTTT
CASNLDGGNTEAFF
>TRBJ1-2|TRBV29-1|NA|TRBD1
TGCAGCGCCTCTCCGGGACAGGCAAACTATGGCTACACCTTC
CSASPGQANYGYTF
>TRBJ1-5|TRBV6-5|few|NA
TGTGCCAGCAGTTCAACCCGGGAGGTTGGTCAGCCCCAGCATTTT
CASSSTREVGQPQHF
>TRBJ2-7|TRBV25-1|NA|TRBD2
TGTGCCAGCAAACTAGCGACAAAGCAGTACTTC
CASKLATKQYF
>TRBJ1-1|TRBV4-1|NA|TRBD1
TGCGCCAGCAGCCAGCCCGCTTTCCCCCCAGGGGGATCTGCCATGAAAGCTTTCTTT
CASSQPAFPPGGSAMKAFF
>TRBJ1-1|TRBV4-2|NA|NA
TGTGCCAGCAGCCAAGGTACAAACACTGAAGCTTTCTTT
CASSQGTNTEAFF
>TRBJ1-3|TRBV13|NA|NA
TGTGCCAGCAGCCCCCCCAGGACATACTCTGGAAACACCATATATTTT
CASSPPRTYSGNTIYF
>TRBJ2-1|TRBV4-2|NA|TRBD2
TGTGCCAGCAGCCAAGTTCCCCTAGCGGGGACAAACAATGAGCAGTTCTTC
CASSQVPLAGTNNEQFF
>TRBJ1-1|TRBV5-4|once|NA
TGTGCCAGCAGCTTGCAGGGAGGAACTGAAGCTTTCTTT
CASSLQGGTEAFF
>TRBJ2-7|TRBV4-2|NA|TRBD2
TGTGCCAGCAGCCAAGGTCCTAGCGGGAACGACGAGCAGTACTTC
CASSQGPSGNDEQYF
>TRBJ1-1|TRBV11-2|NA|NA
TGTGCCAGCACCCCGGGGAGTGGTCACACTGAAGCTTTCTTT
CASTPGSGHTEAFF
>TRBJ1-2|TRBV5-6|NA|NA
TGTGCCAGCAGCTCAGAACAGGTCGAGGGCTACACCTTC
CASSSEQVEGYTF
>TRBJ2-7|TRBV6-5|NA|NA
TGTGCCAGCAGTTACTCGATTGCCGGCTCCTACGAGCAGTACTTC
CASSYSIAGSYEQYF
>TRBJ1-5|TRBV7-2|NA|TRBD1
TGTGCCAGCAGCTCAGGGGGAGGTTCGGGGTATCAGCCCCAGCATTTT
CASSSGGGSGYQPQHF
>TRBJ2-4|TRBV27|NA|NA
TGTGCCAGCAGTACGCGAGCGGGCGGGAACATTCAGTACTTC
CASSTRAGGNIQYF
>TRBJ1-6|TRBV6-1|NA|NA
TGTGCCAGCAGTGACCCACAGGGCTATAATTCACCCCTCCACTTT
CASSDPQGYNSPLHF
>TRBJ2-1|TRBV27|NA|TRBD2
TGTGCCAGCAGTTTCCGGACTAGCGGGAGCGATGAGCAGTTCTTC
CASSFRTSGSDEQFF
>TRBJ2-5|TRBV2|NA|NA
TGTGCCAGCAGTGATGTAGGGACACGAGCCCAAGAGACCCAGTACTTC
CASSDVGTRAQETQYF
>TRBJ1-1|TRBV28|NA|NA
TGTGCCAGCAGTCTTATCGGGGAGACAGGTGAAGCTTTCTTT
CASSLIGETGEAFF
>TRBJ2-5|TRBV4-3|NA|NA
TGCGCCAGCAGCCCGGGACTGTCAGAGACCCAGTACTTC
CASSPGLSETQYF
>TRBJ1-2|TRBV2|NA|NA
TGTGCCAGCAGGAGTCGGCAGGGCCTCAACTATGGCTACACCTTC
CASRSRQGLNYGYTF